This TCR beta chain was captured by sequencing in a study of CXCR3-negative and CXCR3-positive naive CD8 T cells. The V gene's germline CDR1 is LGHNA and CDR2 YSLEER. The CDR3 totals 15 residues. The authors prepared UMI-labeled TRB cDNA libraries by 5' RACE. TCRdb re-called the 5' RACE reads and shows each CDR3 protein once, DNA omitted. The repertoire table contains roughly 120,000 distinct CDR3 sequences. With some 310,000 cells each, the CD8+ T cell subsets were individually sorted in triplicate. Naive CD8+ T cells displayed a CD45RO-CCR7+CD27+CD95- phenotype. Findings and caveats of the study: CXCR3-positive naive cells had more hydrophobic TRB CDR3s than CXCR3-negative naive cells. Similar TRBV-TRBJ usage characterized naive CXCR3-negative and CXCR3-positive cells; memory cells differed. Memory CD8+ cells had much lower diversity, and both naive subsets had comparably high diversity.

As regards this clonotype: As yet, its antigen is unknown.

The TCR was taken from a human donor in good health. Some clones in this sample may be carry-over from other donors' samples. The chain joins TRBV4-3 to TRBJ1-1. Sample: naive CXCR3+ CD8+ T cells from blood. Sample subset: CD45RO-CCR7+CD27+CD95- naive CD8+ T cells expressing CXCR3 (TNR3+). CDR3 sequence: CASSQGHMWNTEAFF.